This T cell receptor (beta chain) was sequenced during a study of Ad26.COV2.S vaccination and SARS-CoV-2 variants. Study summary: Enrolled in COV1001, the donor was in the Ad26.COV2.S trial arm, which received the vaccine. Ad26.COV2.S shots went into the muscle once or twice, 56 days apart.

Sequenced by immunoSEQ multiplex PCR; TCRdb stores in-frame clones only, minus some. The sample lists about 350,000 clones; about nine tenths were seen once. From germline, CDR1 is SQVTM and CDR2 ANQGSEA. Trimming cost V 7 bases and J 6 bases, with 16 bases left between them. The CDR3 consists of 12 residues. The treatment was: over 15 received Ad26.COV2.S at low or high dose, single or two shots; several received placebo; per-sample allocation not given. Collection of samples fell on day 63 after the first vaccine or placebo injection. Boston hosted the donor, who was an adult aged 18-55 years. The receptor was isolated from a person between 18 and 65 years old who received the Ad26.COV2.S COVID-19 vaccine or a placebo. V is TRBV29-1 and J is TRBJ2-7, with D tentatively TRBD1 (6 bases). The sample here was peripheral blood, taken in a trial of Ad26.COV2.S vaccine versus placebo. The CDR3 DNA sequence: TGCAGCGGCGCGGAGACAGGCCTCGAGCAGTACTTC. Protein sequence: CSGAETGLEQYF.